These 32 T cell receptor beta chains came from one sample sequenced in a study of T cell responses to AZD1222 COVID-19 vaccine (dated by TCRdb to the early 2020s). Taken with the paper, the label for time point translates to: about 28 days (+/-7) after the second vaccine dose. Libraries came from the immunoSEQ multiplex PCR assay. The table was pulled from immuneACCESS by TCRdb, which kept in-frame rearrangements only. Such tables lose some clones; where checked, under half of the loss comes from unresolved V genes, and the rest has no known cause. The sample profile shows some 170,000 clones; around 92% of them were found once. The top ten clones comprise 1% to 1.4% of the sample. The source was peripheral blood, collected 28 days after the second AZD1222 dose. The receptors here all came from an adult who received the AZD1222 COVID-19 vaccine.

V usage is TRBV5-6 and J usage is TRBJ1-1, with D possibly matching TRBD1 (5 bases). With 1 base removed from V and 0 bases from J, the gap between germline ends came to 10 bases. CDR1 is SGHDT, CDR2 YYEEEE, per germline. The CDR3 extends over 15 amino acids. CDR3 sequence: CASSLLGPLNTEAFF. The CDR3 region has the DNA TGTGCCAGCAGCTTGCTGGGACCGTTGAACACTGAAGCTTTCTTT.

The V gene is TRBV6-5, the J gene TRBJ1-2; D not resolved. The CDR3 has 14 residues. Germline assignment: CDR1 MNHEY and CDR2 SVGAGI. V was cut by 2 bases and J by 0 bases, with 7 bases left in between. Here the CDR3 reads CASSYGWANYGYTF. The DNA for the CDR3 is TGTGCCAGCAGTTACGGCTGGGCTAACTATGGCTACACCTTC.

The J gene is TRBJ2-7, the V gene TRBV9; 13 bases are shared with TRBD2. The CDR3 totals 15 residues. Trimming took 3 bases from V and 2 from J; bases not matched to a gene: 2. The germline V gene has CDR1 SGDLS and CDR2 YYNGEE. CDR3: CASSGTSGGTYEQYF. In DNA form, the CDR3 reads TGTGCCAGCAGCGGGACTAGCGGGGGTACCTACGAGCAGTACTTC.

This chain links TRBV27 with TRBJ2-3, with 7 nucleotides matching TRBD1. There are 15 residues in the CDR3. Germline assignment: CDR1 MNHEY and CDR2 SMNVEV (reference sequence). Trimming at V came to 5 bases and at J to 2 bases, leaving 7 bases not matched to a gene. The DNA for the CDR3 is TGTGCCAGCAGTCTCAGGGACAGAACCACAGATACGCAGTATTTT. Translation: CASSLRDRTTDTQYF.

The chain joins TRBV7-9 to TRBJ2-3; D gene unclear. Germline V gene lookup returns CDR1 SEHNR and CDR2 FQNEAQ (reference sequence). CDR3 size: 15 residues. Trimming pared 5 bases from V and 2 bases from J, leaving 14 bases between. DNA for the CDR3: TGTGCCAGCAGCGAGCACAAAGTTCCCACAGATACGCAGTATTTT. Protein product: CASSEHKVPTDTQYF.

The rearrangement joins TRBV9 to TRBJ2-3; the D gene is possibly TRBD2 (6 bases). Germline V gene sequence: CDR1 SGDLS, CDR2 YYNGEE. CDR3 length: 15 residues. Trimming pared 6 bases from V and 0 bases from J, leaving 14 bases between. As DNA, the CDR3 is TGTGCCAGCACCGTCAGCGGGTTTAGCACAGATACGCAGTATTTT. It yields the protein CASTVSGFSTDTQYF.

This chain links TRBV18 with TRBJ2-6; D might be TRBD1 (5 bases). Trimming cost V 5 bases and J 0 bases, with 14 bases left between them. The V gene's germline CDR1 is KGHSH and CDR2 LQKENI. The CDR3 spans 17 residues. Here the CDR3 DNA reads TGTGCCAGCTCATTAAGGACACTCAGCTCTGGGGCCAACGTCCTGACTTTC. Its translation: CASSLRTLSSGANVLTF. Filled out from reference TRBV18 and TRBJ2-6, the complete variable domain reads NAGVMQNPRHLVRRRGQEARLRCSPMKGHSHVYWYRQLPEEGLKFMVYLQKENIIDESGMPKERFSAEFPKEGPSILRIQQVVRGDSAAYFCASSLRTLSSGANVLTFGAGSRLTVL.

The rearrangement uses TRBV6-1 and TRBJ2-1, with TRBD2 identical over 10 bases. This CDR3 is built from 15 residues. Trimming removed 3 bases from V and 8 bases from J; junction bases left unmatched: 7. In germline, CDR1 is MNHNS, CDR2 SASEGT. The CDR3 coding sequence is TGTGCCAGCAGTGATTCGAGCGGGGGGGTAGATGAGCAGTTCTTC. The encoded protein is CASSDSSGGVDEQFF.

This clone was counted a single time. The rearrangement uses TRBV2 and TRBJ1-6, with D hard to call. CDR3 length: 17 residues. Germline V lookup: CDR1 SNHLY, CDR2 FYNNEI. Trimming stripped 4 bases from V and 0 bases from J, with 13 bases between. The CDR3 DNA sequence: TGTGCCAGCAGTGGTGGGTCGGGTAGCTCCTATAATTCACCCCTCCACTTT. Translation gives CASSGGSGSSYNSPLHF.

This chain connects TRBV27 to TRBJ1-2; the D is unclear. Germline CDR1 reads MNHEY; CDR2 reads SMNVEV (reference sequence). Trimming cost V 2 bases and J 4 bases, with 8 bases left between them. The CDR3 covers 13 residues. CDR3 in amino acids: CASSLRQSYGYTF. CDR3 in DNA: TGTGCCAGCAGTTTACGCCAGTCCTATGGCTACACCTTC.

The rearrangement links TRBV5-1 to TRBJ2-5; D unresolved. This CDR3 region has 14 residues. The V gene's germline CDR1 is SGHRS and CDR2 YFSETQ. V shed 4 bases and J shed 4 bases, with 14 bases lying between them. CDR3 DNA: TGCGCCAGCAGCCCACAGAGGAGAGGAGAGACCCAGTACTTC. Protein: CASSPQRRGETQYF. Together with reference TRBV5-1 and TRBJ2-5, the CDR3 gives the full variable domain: KAGVTQTPRYLIKTRGQQVTLSCSPISGHRSVSWYQQTPGQGLQFLFEYFSETQRNKGNFPGRFSGRQFSNSRSEMNVSTLELGDSALYLCASSPQRRGETQYFGPGTRLLVL.

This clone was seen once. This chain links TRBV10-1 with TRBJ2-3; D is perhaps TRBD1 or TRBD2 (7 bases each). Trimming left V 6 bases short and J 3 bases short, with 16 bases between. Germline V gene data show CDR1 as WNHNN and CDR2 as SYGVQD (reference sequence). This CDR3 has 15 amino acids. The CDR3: CASSATGRVTDTQYF. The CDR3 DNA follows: TGCGCCAGCAGCGCGACAGGGAGGGTGACAGATACGCAGTATTTT.

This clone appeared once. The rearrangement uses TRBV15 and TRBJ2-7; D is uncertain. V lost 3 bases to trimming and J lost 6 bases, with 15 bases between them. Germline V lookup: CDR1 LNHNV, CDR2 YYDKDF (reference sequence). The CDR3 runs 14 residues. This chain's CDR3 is CATSSPVGRFEQYF. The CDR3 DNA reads TGTGCCACCAGCAGCCCAGTTGGCAGGTTCGAGCAGTACTTC.

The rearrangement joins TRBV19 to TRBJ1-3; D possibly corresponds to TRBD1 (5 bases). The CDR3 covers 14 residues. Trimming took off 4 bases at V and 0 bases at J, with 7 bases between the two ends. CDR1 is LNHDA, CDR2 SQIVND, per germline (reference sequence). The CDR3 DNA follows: TGTGCCAGTAGTACGACAGCCTCTGGAAACACCATATATTTT. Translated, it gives CASSTTASGNTIYF.

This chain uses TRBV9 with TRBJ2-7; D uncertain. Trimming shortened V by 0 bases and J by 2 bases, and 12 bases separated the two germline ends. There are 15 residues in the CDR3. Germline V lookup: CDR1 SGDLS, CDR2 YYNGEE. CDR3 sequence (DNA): TGTGCCAGCAGCGTAGGGGTAGGGCCAGCCTACGAGCAGTACTTC. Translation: CASSVGVGPAYEQYF.

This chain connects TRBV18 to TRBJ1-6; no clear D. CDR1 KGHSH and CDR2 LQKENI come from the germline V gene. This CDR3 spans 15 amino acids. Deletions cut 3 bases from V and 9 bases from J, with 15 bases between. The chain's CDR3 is CASSPRTQSGSPLHF. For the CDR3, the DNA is TGTGCCAGCTCACCCCGGACCCAGAGTGGTTCACCCCTCCACTTT.

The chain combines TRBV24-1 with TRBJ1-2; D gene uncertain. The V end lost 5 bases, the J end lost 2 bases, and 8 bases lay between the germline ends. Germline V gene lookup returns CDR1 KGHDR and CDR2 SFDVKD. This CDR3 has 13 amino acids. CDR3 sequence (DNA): TGTGCCACCAGTGTCCCAAGGAACTATGGCTACACCTTC. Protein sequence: CATSVPRNYGYTF.

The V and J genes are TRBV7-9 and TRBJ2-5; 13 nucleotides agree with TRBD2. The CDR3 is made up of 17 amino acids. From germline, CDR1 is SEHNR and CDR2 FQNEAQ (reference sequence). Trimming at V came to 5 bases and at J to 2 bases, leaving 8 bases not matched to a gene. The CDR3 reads CASSVWGLAGRQETQYF. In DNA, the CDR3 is TGTGCCAGCAGCGTATGGGGACTAGCGGGGCGTCAAGAGACCCAGTACTTC.

CDR3 bases: TGTGCCAGCAGTTTTCACAGTTCCAACACTGAAGCTTTCTTT. As protein: CASSFHSSNTEAFF. The genes are TRBV27 and TRBJ1-1; D gene ambiguous. V lost 3 bases to trimming and J lost 2 bases, with 10 bases between them. Germline CDR1 and CDR2: MNHEY and SMNVEV (reference sequence). The CDR3 has 14 amino acids.

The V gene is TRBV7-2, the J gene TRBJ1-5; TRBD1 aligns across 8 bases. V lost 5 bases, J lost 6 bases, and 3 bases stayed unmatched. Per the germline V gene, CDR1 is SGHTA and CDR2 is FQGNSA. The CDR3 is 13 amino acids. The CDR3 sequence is CASSLDRAQPQHF. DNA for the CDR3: TGTGCCAGCAGCCTGGACAGGGCTCAGCCCCAGCATTTT.

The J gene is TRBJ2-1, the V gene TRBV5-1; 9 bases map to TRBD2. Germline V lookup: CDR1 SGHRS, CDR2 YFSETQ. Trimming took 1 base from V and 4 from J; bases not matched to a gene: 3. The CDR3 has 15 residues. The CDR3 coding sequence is TGCGCCAGCAGCTTGACACTAGCGGGTTACAATGAGCAGTTCTTC. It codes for CASSLTLAGYNEQFF.

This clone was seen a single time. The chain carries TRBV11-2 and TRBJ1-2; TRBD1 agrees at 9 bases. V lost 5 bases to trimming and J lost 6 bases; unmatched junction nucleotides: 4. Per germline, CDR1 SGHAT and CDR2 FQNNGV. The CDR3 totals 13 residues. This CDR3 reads CASSHRTGDGYTF. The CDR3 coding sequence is TGTGCCAGCAGCCACCGGACAGGGGATGGCTACACCTTC.

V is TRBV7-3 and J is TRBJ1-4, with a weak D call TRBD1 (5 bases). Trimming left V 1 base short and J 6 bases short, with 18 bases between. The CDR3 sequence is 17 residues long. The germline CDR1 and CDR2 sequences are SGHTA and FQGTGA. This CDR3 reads CASSLMGRALLDEKLFF. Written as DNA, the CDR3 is TGTGCCAGCAGCTTAATGGGCAGGGCGCTACTTGATGAAAAACTGTTTTTT.

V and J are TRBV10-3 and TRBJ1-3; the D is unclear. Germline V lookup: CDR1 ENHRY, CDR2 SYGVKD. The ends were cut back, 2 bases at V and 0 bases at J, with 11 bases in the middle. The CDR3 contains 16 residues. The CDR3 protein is CAISEPTTSSGNTIYF. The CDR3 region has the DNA TGTGCCATCAGTGAGCCGACCACCAGCTCTGGAAACACCATATATTTT.

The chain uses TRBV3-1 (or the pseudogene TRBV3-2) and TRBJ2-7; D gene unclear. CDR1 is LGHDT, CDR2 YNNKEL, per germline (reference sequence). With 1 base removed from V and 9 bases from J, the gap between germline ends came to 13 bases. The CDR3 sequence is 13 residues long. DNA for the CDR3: TGTGCCAGCAGCCAAGGAGAGTTGGGTGGGCAGTACTTC. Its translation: CASSQGELGGQYF.

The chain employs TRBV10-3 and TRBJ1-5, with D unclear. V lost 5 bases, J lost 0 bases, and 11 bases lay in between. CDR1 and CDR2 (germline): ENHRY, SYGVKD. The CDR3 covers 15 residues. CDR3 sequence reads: CAISPGVDSNQPQHF. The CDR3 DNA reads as TGTGCCATCAGTCCGGGAGTAGATAGCAATCAGCCCCAGCATTTT.

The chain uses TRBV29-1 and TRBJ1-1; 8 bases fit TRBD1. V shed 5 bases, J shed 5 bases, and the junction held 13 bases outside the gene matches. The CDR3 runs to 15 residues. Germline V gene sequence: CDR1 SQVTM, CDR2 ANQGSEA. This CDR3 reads CSVLPSRQGATEAFF. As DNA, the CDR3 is TGCAGCGTTCTACCTAGTCGTCAGGGGGCAACTGAAGCTTTCTTT.

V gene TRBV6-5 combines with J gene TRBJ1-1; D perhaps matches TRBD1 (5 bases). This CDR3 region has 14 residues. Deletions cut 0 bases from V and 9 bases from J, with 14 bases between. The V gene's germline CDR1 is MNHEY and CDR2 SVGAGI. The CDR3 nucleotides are TGTGCCAGCAGTTACTCGGGGGTCAGGGTGCAAGCTTTCTTT. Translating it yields CASSYSGVRVQAFF.

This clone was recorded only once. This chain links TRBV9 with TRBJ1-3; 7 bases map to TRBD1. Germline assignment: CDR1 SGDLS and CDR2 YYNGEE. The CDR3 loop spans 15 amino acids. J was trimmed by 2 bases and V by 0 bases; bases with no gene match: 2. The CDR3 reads CASSVATGAGNTIYF. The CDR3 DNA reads TGTGCCAGCAGCGTAGCAACAGGGGCTGGAAACACCATATATTTT.

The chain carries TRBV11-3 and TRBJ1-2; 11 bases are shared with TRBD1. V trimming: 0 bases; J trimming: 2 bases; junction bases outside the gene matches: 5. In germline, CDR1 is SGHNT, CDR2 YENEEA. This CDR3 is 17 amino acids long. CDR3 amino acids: CASSLDSGDRGNYGYTF. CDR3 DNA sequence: TGTGCCAGCAGCTTAGATAGCGGGGACAGGGGGAACTATGGCTACACCTTC.

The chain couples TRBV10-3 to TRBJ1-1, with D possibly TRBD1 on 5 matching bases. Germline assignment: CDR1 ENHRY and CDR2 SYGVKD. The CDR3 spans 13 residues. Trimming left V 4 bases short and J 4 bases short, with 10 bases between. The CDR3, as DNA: TGTGCCATCAGTGTGGGGGGTGGCACTGAAGCTTTCTTT. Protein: CAISVGGGTEAFF.

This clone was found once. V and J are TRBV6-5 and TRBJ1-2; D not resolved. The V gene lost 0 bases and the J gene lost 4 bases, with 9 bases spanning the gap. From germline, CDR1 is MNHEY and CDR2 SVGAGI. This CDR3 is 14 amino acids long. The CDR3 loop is CASSYSRTVYGYTF. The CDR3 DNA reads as TGTGCCAGCAGTTACTCACGGACCGTCTATGGCTACACCTTC.